One sample yielded the 17 T cell receptor beta chains listed below, sequenced in a study of T cell repertoires in cytomegalovirus infection. TCRdb called the reads again in MiXCR, with one record for every CDR3 protein. Of some 300,000 distinct CDR3 sequences detected, about 8.8% appear once; the ten largest clones hold around 2.6%. The sequenced sample was PBMCs. The receptors originated from a human donor in good health (CMV status not recorded). Some clones in this sample may be carry-over from other donors' samples.

This clonotype was detected ten times or more. This chain joins TRBV29-1 and TRBJ1-2; no clear D. The CDR3 totals 11 residues. The V end lost 1 base, the J end lost 4 bases, and 4 bases lay between the germline ends. The germline V gene has CDR1 SQVTM and CDR2 ANQGSEA. CDR3 DNA: TGCAGCGTTGAAGCTAGCTATGGCTACACCTTC. Translating gives CSVEASYGYTF.

This clonotype appeared many times. This chain links TRBV18 with TRBJ1-5; no definite D call. CDR3 length: 19 residues. V was trimmed by 0 bases and J by 2 bases, leaving 20 bases between them. The germline CDR1 and CDR2 sequences are KGHSH and LQKENI. The CDR3 nucleotides are TGTGCCAGCTCACCACCGGGCAGTCCATTTGGTGAAGGCAATCAGCCCCAGCATTTT. Protein: CASSPPGSPFGEGNQPQHF.

This clonotype was observed many times. The chain links TRBV6-2 or TRBV6-3 to TRBJ2-7; D gene unclear. CDR3 length: 15 amino acids. CDR1 MNHEY and CDR2 SVGEGT come from the germline V gene. Deletions cut 6 bases from V and 2 bases from J, with 17 bases between. DNA of the CDR3: TGTGCCAGCAGCCGGAATTTACACGGAACCTACGAGCAGTACGTC. This sequence encodes CASSRNLHGTYEQYV.

The sample holds many counts of this clonotype. This chain links TRBV4-2 with TRBJ2-3; D may be TRBD2 (5 bases). Germline V gives CDR1 LGHNA, CDR2 YNFKEQ. The V gene lost 4 bases and the J gene lost 2 bases, with 13 bases spanning the gap. This CDR3 contains 15 residues. The chain's CDR3 is CASSLRDPVTDTQYF. CDR3 nucleotides: TGTGCCAGCAGCCTCCGGGATCCGGTCACAGATACGCAGTATTTT.

This clonotype has ten or more counts. The V gene is TRBV12-3 or TRBV12-4, the J gene TRBJ2-4; the D call may be TRBD1 or TRBD2 (6 bases each). CDR3 size: 15 residues. Trimming removed 5 bases from V and 4 bases from J, with 15 bases in between. Here the CDR3 reads CASSPGALRKNIQYF. CDR3 nucleotides: TGTGCCAGCAGTCCGGGGGCCCTGAGAAAAAACATTCAGTACTTC.

This clonotype occurred a few times. The V call is TRBV20-1, the J call TRBJ2-2; no firm D call. CDR1 is DFQATT, CDR2 SNEGSKA, per germline (reference sequence). With 0 bases removed from V and 4 bases from J, the gap between germline ends came to 6 bases. The CDR3 has 13 residues. DNA of the CDR3: TGCAGTGCTAGAGAATGGGGCACCGGGGAGCTGTTTTTT. Residues: CSAREWGTGELFF.

This clonotype was seen ten or more times. CDR3 DNA: TGTGCCAGCAGCACTGGACAGTCTGGGGCCAACGTCCTGACTTTC. Protein product: CASSTGQSGANVLTF. V is TRBV2 and J is TRBJ2-6, with a possible D match to TRBD1 (6 bases). V was clipped by 6 bases and J by 1 base, with 10 bases between them. Germline lookup yields CDR1 SNHLY and CDR2 FYNNEI. This CDR3 is 15 amino acids long.

V usage is TRBV29-1 and J usage is TRBJ2-7, with D possibly being TRBD1 (7 bases). With 4 bases removed from V and 4 bases from J, the gap between germline ends came to 14 bases. The CDR3 covers 13 residues. CDR1 is SQVTM, CDR2 ANQGSEA, per germline. This chain's CDR3 is CSVAGGLAYEQYF. In DNA form, the CDR3 reads TGCAGCGTTGCAGGGGGACTCGCTTACGAGCAGTACTTC.

At least ten counts were recorded for this clonotype. The chain has TRBV6-1 and TRBJ1-2; D gene unclear. CDR1 and CDR2 (germline): MNHNS, SASEGT. Trimming pared 6 bases from V and 4 bases from J, leaving 15 bases between. CDR3 size: 14 residues. Written as DNA, the CDR3 is TGTGCCAGCAGAAGAAACGGGCCCCTCTATGGCTACACCTTC. Its translation: CASRRNGPLYGYTF.

This clonotype was observed a handful of times. The CDR3, as DNA: TGTGCAGCAGGGGGCATTAATTCACCCCTCCACTTT. The encoded protein is CAAGGINSPLHF. The V call is TRBV6-2 or TRBV6-3, the J call TRBJ1-6; 8 bases match TRBD1. The CDR3 has 12 amino acids. The germline V gene has CDR1 MNHEY and CDR2 SVGEGT.

This chain links TRBV3-1 with TRBJ2-1, with D tentatively TRBD1 (6 bases). Germline V gene sequence: CDR1 LGHDT, CDR2 YNNKEL (reference sequence). Between the trimmed V and J ends, which lost 2 bases and 3 bases, there was a span of 14 bases. CDR3 length: 16 residues. CDR3: CASSQLYRVVYNEQFF. The CDR3 nucleotides are TGTGCCAGCAGCCAACTTTACAGGGTTGTCTACAATGAGCAGTTCTTC.

This clonotype was found many times. The CDR3 bases are TGCAGTGCCCCCGATCCCCTAGCGGGGGGTGCCTACGAGCAGTACTTC. This gives the protein CSAPDPLAGGAYEQYF. This sequence joins TRBV20-1 and TRBJ2-7; 11 positions agree with TRBD2. Germline trimming cut 6 bases from V and 2 bases from J; bases unmatched to any gene: 12. This CDR3 is built from 16 residues. Germline CDR1 is DFQATT and CDR2 is SNEGSKA (reference sequence).

This clonotype has a count of ten or more. CDR3 nucleotides: TGTGCCAGCAGCTTAGCTGGAGACAGGGGGAGATCACCCCTCCACTTT. Its translation is CASSLAGDRGRSPLHF. The chain links TRBV7-2 to TRBJ1-6, with 9 bases lining up with TRBD1. The CDR3 runs to 16 residues. CDR1 and CDR2 (germline): SGHTA, FQGNSA. V gave up 0 bases and J gave up 10 bases; unmatched junction bases: 7.

This clonotype occurred many times. This chain uses TRBV28 with TRBJ2-5, with D perhaps matching TRBD1 (6 bases). V lost 6 bases, J lost 1 base, and 18 bases lay in between. Looked up from germline, CDR1 is MDHEN and CDR2 is SYDVKM. The CDR3 is 16 residues long. CDR3 nucleotides: TGTGCCAGCAGAACCCCCGCCGGGACAACCCAAGAGACCCAGTACTTC. Amino acids: CASRTPAGTTQETQYF.

This clonotype has at least ten counts. The chain recombines TRBV5-4 with TRBJ2-4, with D hard to call. CDR3 size: 12 residues. The germline V gene has CDR1 SGHNT and CDR2 YYREEE (reference sequence). Trimming removed 1 base from V and 5 bases from J, with 4 bases in between. CDR3 nucleotide sequence: TGTGCCAGCAGCTTGCAGGAAAACATTCAGTACTTC. Amino acids: CASSLQENIQYF.

The CDR3 reads CASSYFGANVLTF. For the CDR3, the DNA is TGTGCCAGCAGCTACTTTGGGGCCAACGTCCTGACTTTC. The V gene is TRBV14, the J gene TRBJ2-6; D unresolved. The CDR3 sequence is 13 residues long. Looked up from germline, CDR1 is SGHDN and CDR2 is FVKESK. The V end was cut by 5 bases, the J end by 3 bases, with 5 bases between.

This clonotype was counted at least ten times. J is TRBJ2-1 and V is TRBV7-2; TRBD1 is a possible D gene (9 bases). V was shortened by 5 bases and J by 4 bases, with 24 bases between the two germline ends. The CDR3 is 18 amino acids. Germline-derived CDR1 and CDR2 are SGHTA and FQGNSA. The CDR3 coding sequence is TGTGCCAGCAGCCGGGGGGGTGTGGACAGGGGATGGTACAATGAGCAGTTCTTC. It encodes CASSRGGVDRGWYNEQFF. Complete variable domain (other parts from reference TRBV7-2 and TRBJ2-1): GAGVSQSPSNKVTEKGKDVELRCDPISGHTALYWYRQSLGQGLEFLIYFQGNSAPDKSGLPSDRFSAERTGGSVSTLTIQRTQQEDSAVYLCASSRGGVDRGWYNEQFFGPGTRLTVL.